These 26 T cell receptor beta chains share one sample of origin, sequenced in a study of blood T cell repertoires in COVID-19. TCRdb's table, derived via immunoSEQ multiplex PCR, lists solely in-frame clones and lacks some. The table has 350,000 to 500,000 clones, 70% to 90% seen once. Sequenced material: PBMCs or T cells enriched from blood (not recorded which). These receptors were obtained from a young woman who had been exposed to COVID-19.

V usage is TRBV16 and J usage is TRBJ1-2; D is possibly TRBD1 (6 bases). The CDR3 is 16 amino acids. With 3 bases removed from V and 0 bases from J, the gap between germline ends came to 14 bases. The germline V gene encodes CDR1 KGHSY and CDR2 FQNENV. The CDR3 DNA is TGTGCCAGCAGCCATTACGGACAGCCTTCTAACTATGGCTACACCTTC. Protein product: CASSHYGQPSNYGYTF. Using reference TRBV16 and TRBJ1-2 for the parts outside the CDR3, the full variable domain is GEEVAQTPKHLVRGEGQKAKLYCAPIKGHSYVFWYQQVLKNEFKFLISFQNENVFDETGMPKERFSAKCLPNSPCSLEIQATKLEDSAVYFCASSHYGQPSNYGYTFGSGTRLTVV.

This chain uses TRBV13 with TRBJ1-1; tentative D call: TRBD1 (6 bases). Per the germline V gene, CDR1 is PRHDT and CDR2 is FYEKMQ (reference sequence). This CDR3 comprises 14 residues. V lost 5 bases to trimming and J lost 6 bases, with 16 bases between them. Written as DNA, the CDR3 is TGTGCCAGCAGCGAGAAAGAACAGGGCGCTGAAGCTTTCTTT. This codes for CASSEKEQGAEAFF.

The CDR3 DNA follows: TGCGCCAGCAGCCACCCTTCCACCGGCAGGCCGAACACTGAAGCTTTCTTT. Its protein is CASSHPSTGRPNTEAFF. The chain uses TRBV4-3 and TRBJ1-1; D is unclear. The ends were cut back, 3 bases at V and 1 base at J, with 18 bases in the middle. Germline loops: CDR1 LGHNA, CDR2 YSLEER. This CDR3 is 17 amino acids long.

The chain is built from TRBV9 and TRBJ2-1; D is unclear. The germline V and J ends were trimmed by 0 bases and 0 bases, with 7 bases remaining between them. The germline V gene encodes CDR1 SGDLS and CDR2 YYNGEE. This CDR3 has 15 residues. The DNA of the CDR3 is TGTGCCAGCAGCGTAGCGGTTACCTCCTACAATGAGCAGTTCTTC. As protein: CASSVAVTSYNEQFF.

This clone was observed a single time. The chain links TRBV7-8 to TRBJ2-6; a weak D match, TRBD2 (6 bases). Deletions cut 2 bases from V and 0 bases from J, with 11 bases between. CDR1 and CDR2 from the germline V gene are SGHVS and FQNEAQ. The CDR3 has 17 amino acids. CDR3 nucleotides: TGTGCCAGCAGCTTATACCTAGCGAGCTCTGGGGCCAACGTCCTGACTTTC. This sequence encodes CASSLYLASSGANVLTF.

The chain carries TRBV10-3 and TRBJ1-6; 9 bases are shared with TRBD1. Germline V gene sequence: CDR1 ENHRY, CDR2 SYGVKD. The CDR3 spans 14 residues. J gave up 7 bases and V 6 bases, and 4 bases lay outside the gene matches. CDR3 protein: CAISRGTGNSPLHF. Here the CDR3 DNA reads TGTGCCATCAGCCGCGGGACAGGGAATTCACCCCTCCACTTT.

The sample holds one count of this clone. The chain joins TRBV28 to TRBJ2-3, with D unclear. Per germline, CDR1 MDHEN and CDR2 SYDVKM. CDR3 length equals 13 residues. The germline V and J ends were trimmed by 8 bases and 2 bases, with 11 bases remaining between them. CDR3 region: CASLSYFTDTQYF. As DNA, the CDR3 is TGTGCCAGCCTGAGCTACTTCACAGATACGCAGTATTTT.

The chain carries TRBV9 and TRBJ1-2; TRBD1 matches at 10 bases. Germline CDR1 is SGDLS and CDR2 is YYNGEE. The CDR3 has 15 amino acids. J gave up 4 bases and V 4 bases, and 7 bases lay outside the gene matches. The CDR3 here is CASSIRQGAVYGYTF. In nucleotides, the CDR3 is TGTGCCAGCAGCATAAGACAGGGGGCAGTCTATGGCTACACCTTC.

The rearrangement joins TRBV5-1 to TRBJ2-3, with a possible D match to TRBD2 (6 bases). Trimming pared 0 bases from V and 5 bases from J, leaving 13 bases between. The CDR3 has 15 residues. Germline-derived CDR1 and CDR2 are SGHRS and YFSETQ. CDR3 nucleotide sequence: TGCGCCAGCAGCTTGGTTAATCGGGAGATAGATACGCAGTATTTT. Translation: CASSLVNREIDTQYF. The complete variable domain, with remaining parts taken from reference TRBV5-1 and TRBJ2-3, reads KAGVTQTPRYLIKTRGQQVTLSCSPISGHRSVSWYQQTPGQGLQFLFEYFSETQRNKGNFPGRFSGRQFSNSRSEMNVSTLELGDSALYLCASSLVNREIDTQYFGPGTRLTVL.

Turning to this clone: Possible read error: a much larger clone is one base away. This chain connects TRBV5-6 to TRBJ2-7; 9 positions match TRBD1. The CDR3 spans 13 residues. The ends lost 4 bases at V and 3 bases at J; junction bases unmatched: 2. Germline assignment: CDR1 SGHDT and CDR2 YYEEEE. DNA for the CDR3: TGTGCCAGCAGCCGGGACAGGGTCTACGAGCAGTACTTC. This codes for CASSRDRVYEQYF.

CDR3 residues: CASSQQDREGYGYTF. The CDR3 DNA follows: TGCGCCAGCAGTCAACAGGACAGGGAAGGGTATGGCTACACCTTC. The V call is TRBV23-1, the J call TRBJ1-2; 8 bases align to TRBD1. TRBV23-1 is recorded as an ORF, its role being uncertain. V trimming: 2 bases; J trimming: 5 bases; junction bases outside the gene matches: 7. This CDR3 is 15 amino acids long.

The rearrangement uses TRBV19 and TRBJ1-1, with a tentative D call TRBD1 (5 bases). This CDR3 is built from 15 residues. Germline CDR1 reads LNHDA; CDR2 reads SQIVND (reference sequence). Trimming left V 1 base short and J 6 bases short, with 15 bases between. CDR3 amino acids: CASSIGGSPFPEAFF. The CDR3 DNA is TGTGCCAGTAGTATAGGGGGCTCACCTTTCCCTGAAGCTTTCTTT.

The gene calls are TRBV11-2 and TRBJ1-1, with unresolved D. Germline CDR1 SGHAT, CDR2 FQNNGV. CDR3 length: 13 residues. The germline V and J ends were trimmed by 3 bases and 3 bases, with 8 bases remaining between them. The CDR3 DNA follows: TGTGCCAGCAGCTTTCTCCCCCACACTGAAGCTTTCTTT. Residues: CASSFLPHTEAFF.

This clone was observed once. The chain couples TRBV7-8 to TRBJ1-5, with unresolved D. Deletions cut 0 bases from V and 7 bases from J, with 4 bases between. The CDR3 sequence is 12 residues long. CDR1 SGHVS and CDR2 FQNEAQ come from the germline V gene. The CDR3 spells CASSLAGQPQHF. The CDR3 DNA sequence: TGTGCCAGCAGCTTAGCCGGGCAGCCCCAGCATTTT.

The V call is TRBV2, the J call TRBJ1-2; the D gene is possibly TRBD1 (5 bases). This CDR3 region has 13 residues. The V end was cut by 5 bases, the J end by 3 bases, with 10 bases between. In germline, CDR1 is SNHLY, CDR2 FYNNEI. The DNA of the CDR3 is TGTGCCAGCAGTCTCGGACATGACTATGGCTACACCTTC. It codes for CASSLGHDYGYTF.

The rearrangement uses TRBV7-2 and TRBJ1-1; the D gene is possibly TRBD1 (6 bases). This CDR3 contains 14 residues. Germline V CDR1 and CDR2: SGHTA, FQGNSA. V lost 0 bases and J 5 bases, leaving 10 bases between the germline ends. The CDR3 nucleotides read TGTGCCAGCAGCTTAGCCACAGGGTTGACTGAAGCTTTCTTT. It translates to CASSLATGLTEAFF.

This sequence joins TRBV19 and TRBJ2-2, with 8 nucleotides matching TRBD2. V lost 8 bases and J lost 6; bases outside the gene matches: 14. Germline values: CDR1 LNHDA, CDR2 SQIVND (reference sequence). The CDR3 has 16 residues. The CDR3 sequence is CASAPQTGGLSGELFF. In DNA form, the CDR3 reads TGTGCCAGTGCCCCCCAAACGGGGGGGTTGTCCGGGGAGCTGTTTTTT.

This chain joins TRBV6-2 or TRBV6-3 and TRBJ1-1; 7 bases map to TRBD1. J gave up 0 bases and V 4 bases, and 2 bases lay outside the gene matches. The CDR3 has 14 residues. Germline CDR1 and CDR2: MNHEY and SVGEGT. The CDR3 sequence is CASSWDRMNTEAFF. DNA for the CDR3: TGTGCCAGCAGTTGGGACAGAATGAACACTGAAGCTTTCTTT.

The chain employs TRBV2 and TRBJ2-3, with 12 bases aligning to TRBD1. The CDR3 is 15 residues long. Trimming at V came to 8 bases and at J to 5 bases, leaving 8 bases not matched to a gene. Germline lookup yields CDR1 SNHLY and CDR2 FYNNEI. CDR3 loop: CASSSWDRGRDTQYF. DNA of the CDR3: TGTGCCAGCTCATCGTGGGACAGGGGGCGAGATACGCAGTATTTT. Based on the CDR3 plus reference TRBV2 and TRBJ2-3, the full variable domain is EPEVTQTPSHQVTQMGQEVILRCVPISNHLYFYWYRQILGQKVEFLVSFYNNEISEKSEIFDDQFSVERPDGSNFTLKIRSTKLEDSAMYFCASSSWDRGRDTQYFGPGTRLTVL.

The V call is TRBV3-1 (or the pseudogene TRBV3-2), the J call TRBJ1-2, with no clear D. Per the germline V gene, CDR1 is LGHDT and CDR2 is YNNKEL (reference sequence). V was trimmed by 0 bases and J by 6 bases, leaving 11 bases between them. There are 14 residues in the CDR3. CDR3 loop: CASSQDETTHGYTF. The CDR3 DNA is TGTGCCAGCAGCCAAGATGAGACAACCCATGGCTACACCTTC.

The rearrangement joins TRBV5-1 to TRBJ2-3; D is perhaps TRBD1 (5 bases). V was shortened by 0 bases and J by 4 bases, with 9 bases between the two germline ends. Germline CDR1 SGHRS, CDR2 YFSETQ. CDR3 length: 14 amino acids. CDR3 DNA sequence: TGCGCCAGCAGCTTGGAACAGGTCGCAGATACGCAGTATTTT. This gives the protein CASSLEQVADTQYF.

The chain uses TRBV27 and TRBJ1-1; a possible D gene is TRBD1 (6 bases). Trimming cost V 5 bases and J 4 bases, with 11 bases left between them. The germline CDR1 and CDR2 sequences are MNHEY and SMNVEV (reference sequence). The CDR3 covers 13 residues. CDR3 sequence: CASSLGTITEAFF. CDR3 nucleotide sequence: TGTGCCAGCAGTCTAGGGACAATCACTGAAGCTTTCTTT.

The chain combines TRBV6-5 with TRBJ2-7; weak D call: TRBD2 (6 bases). Trimming shortened V by 0 bases and J by 5 bases, and 14 bases separated the two germline ends. This CDR3 spans 15 amino acids. Germline V gives CDR1 MNHEY, CDR2 SVGAGI. CDR3 loop: CASSYSRPPGDEQYF. CDR3 coding DNA: TGTGCCAGCAGTTACTCTCGACCCCCGGGGGACGAGCAGTACTTC.

The rearrangement joins TRBV29-1 to TRBJ2-2; 10 bases are a match to TRBD1. CDR3 length: 15 amino acids. Germline V gene sequence: CDR1 SQVTM, CDR2 ANQGSEA. V shed 7 bases, J shed 5 bases, and the junction held 10 bases outside the gene matches. CDR3 DNA sequence: TGCAGCGCCGGGCCGAGGACAGGGGGGACCGGGGAGCTGTTTTTT. It specifies CSAGPRTGGTGELFF.

The chain links TRBV7-9 to TRBJ1-1; 9 positions match TRBD1. The CDR3 covers 14 residues. Unmatched junction bases numbered 5, after V lost 3 bases and J lost 6 bases. Germline values: CDR1 SEHNR, CDR2 FQNEAQ (reference sequence). CDR3 residues: CASSFGTGWAEAFF. The CDR3, as DNA: TGTGCCAGCAGCTTTGGGACAGGGTGGGCTGAAGCTTTCTTT.

CDR3 bases: TGTGCCAGCAGCGCCGTAACTGAAGCTTTCTTT. It is translated as CASSAVTEAFF. V gene TRBV9 combines with J gene TRBJ1-1; D is uncertain. V was shortened by 3 bases and J by 5 bases, with 5 bases between the two germline ends. Germline CDR1 SGDLS, CDR2 YYNGEE. This CDR3 region has 11 residues.